This TCR beta chain was captured by sequencing in a study of shared clonotypes between healthy human individuals (dated by TCRdb to 2020 to 2022). Background on the whole study: A couple of women and a few men aged 18 to 49 years were included in the cohort. Per donor, three plates each were used for CD4 naive and CD4 memory, two for CD8 naive, and one for CD8 memory. Blood TCR repertoires of a handful of healthy adults were deeply sequenced to estimate repertoire size and the extent of clonotype sharing between individuals. To increase sequencing depth and limit assay-specific biases, different laboratories used diverse techniques to prepare libraries and sequence TCR repertoires. Per donor, leukapheresis produced somewhere between about 0.94 and 10 billion PBMCs.

Study-wide findings and limitations: Naive subsets generally had larger estimated clonotype richness than memory subsets. Because the study included only a small number of donors, the genetic and exposure-history diversity represented was limited. Roughly 5.2% of naive CD4, roughly 3.5% of naive CD8, 2.3% of memory CD4, and over 0.35% of memory CD8 clonotypes were shared across several donors. Sampling was restricted to blood, and TCR repertoires in tissues likely differ from the TCR repertoires found in blood. Incomplete sequencing was indicated by rarefaction of sorted-subset datasets, despite the large sequencing depth. Compared with non-shared clonotypes, the clonotypes found in all four sorted-subset donors had higher generation probabilities. Pairwise subsampling indicated that sequencing depth was expected to affect the degree of clonotype sharing among donors.

The donors were healthy, HIV-negative adults who had no recently reported acute infections or vaccinations. All donors were Caucasian adults living in Nashville, Tennessee, USA. CD4+ T cells were enriched by magnetic negative selection; naive cells were then positively selected on CD45RA, and the negative fraction formed the memory subset. Blood was obtained by leukapheresis, after which PBMCs were separated by Ficoll-Histopaque density gradient centrifugation and cryopreserved in liquid nitrogen vapor phase. Analytical flow cytometry was used to check the purity and quantity of every magnetically sorted T cell population. Genomic DNA was isolated from every sorted fraction and measured by UV absorbance on a Nanodrop 2000c. As regards this clone: The specificity of this receptor is unknown. One base away there is no much larger clone; base qualities are not given.

CDR1 and CDR2 are drawn from the germline V gene: MRHNA, SNTAGT. The CDR3 goes from the cysteine to the phenylalanine over 14 residues. Only the CDR3 DNA stays, 42 bases, in frame from base 1. Trimming accounts for 6 bases at V and 2 bases at J, while the number of junction bases matched to no gene is 4. TCR CDR3 regions were amplified from genomic DNA by multiplex PCR using the deep immunoSEQ assay. Extracted genomic DNA from each cell subset was spread evenly across all wells of several immunoSEQ 96-well plates, with each plate serving as a replicate. For sorted subsets, about 200 ng genomic DNA, equal to 25,000 to 35,000 T cell genomes, was loaded into each replicate PCR. Purified libraries were measured with a Qubit 3.0 fluorometer, size-checked on a Bioanalyzer 2100, and measured again with the KAPA Library Quantification kit. Every immunoSEQ 96-well plate was sequenced on a dedicated single-read 150-cycle Illumina NextSeq 550 flow cell. The source study handled its data this way. Because the immunoSEQ output included only junctional sequences and no quality scores, the filtering could not be the same as the filtering used for full-length reads. To assign V/J genes and CDR3, sequences were annotated using PyIR, a Python wrapper for IgBLAST v1.9, with IMGT germline references. Reads were filtered out if the reads had weak V/J assignments (E-value above 1e-6), no CDR3, stop codons, out-of-frame junctions, or ambiguous translated residues. V3J clonotypes were defined as sequences sharing the same inferred V gene, J gene, and CDR3 amino acid sequence. Percentage overlap between repertoires was computed as shared unique clonotypes divided by the size of the smaller repertoire. Three approaches were used to assess repertoire richness: RTK rarefaction, the Chao1 estimator, and Recon v2.1 estimates of unobserved clonotypes. Generation probabilities were computed with OLGA for all TCRbeta clonotypes obtained by the gDNA method from a handful of donors. TCRdb provides this immuneACCESS table in a form limited to in-frame rearrangements. Some clones are lacking; in checked studies, under half of them reflect an unresolved V gene, and why the rest are absent is not known. V, J and clone size are taken as reported in that table, and D and trimming were inferred from the DNA itself. Across this sample there are approximately 620,000 clones, with around 97% seen only once. The top ten clones comprise about 0.06% of the sample.

The TCR originated in a woman between 25 and 40 years old in good health. The sample taken for sequencing was naive CD4+ T cells sorted from blood. This sample's cell subset or site label indicates: CD45RA+ positively selected. Here the chain combines TRBV6-4 and TRBJ2-1; 7 central nucleotides agree with TRBD1. The CDR3 region: CASSRDSAYNEQFF. The DNA reads TGTGCCAGCAGCAGGGACAGCGCCTACAATGAGCAGTTCTTC.